This TCR beta chain was profiled in a study of stem cell transplantation in POMP-related autoinflammatory disease. Germline V gives CDR1 SGHRS, CDR2 YFSETQ. Trimming cost V 3 bases and J 4 bases, with 14 bases left between them. The CDR3 is 15 amino acids. TCRdb's table, derived via immunoSEQ multiplex PCR, lists solely in-frame clones and lacks some. This table has some 68,000 clones, about nine tenths appearing once. PRAID featured prominent immunodeficiency. The source of this sequence is a human patient with POMP-related autoinflammation and immune dysregulation (PRAID). The T cells may partly be graft donor cells. The sequencing used CD4+ T cells from PBMCs, collected after stem cell transplantation. The chain links TRBV5-1 to TRBJ1-3; D perhaps matches TRBD1 (5 bases). The CDR3 sequence is CASSSNGQPGNTIYF. Here the CDR3 DNA reads TGCGCCAGCAGCTCAAATGGACAACCCGGAAACACCATATATTTT.